This TCR beta chain was recorded in a study of spatial heterogeneity in lung cancer. About the study: Detection of beta-chain sequences consistently exceeded that of alpha-chain sequences. Points from the study as a whole: Compared with follow-up, resection was when ubiquitous expanded tumor TCRs appeared in blood more.

Single TCR cDNA molecules each had their own unique molecular identifier. In TCRdb, the 5' RACE reads were re-called with MiXCR into one record per CDR3 protein. The profile shows 35,000 to 55,000 distinct CDR3 sequences, roughly 15% of them singletons. This CDR3 region has 13 residues. The germline CDR1 and CDR2 sequences are SGHNT and YENEEA. Trimming cost V 0 bases and J 7 bases, with 7 bases left between them. This clonotype has at least ten counts. Antigen unknown. Time point defined: sample taken at primary tumor resection. From tumor, nontumor lung or frozen PBMC, whole RNA was taken unsorted for sequencing. Donors were 72 untreated early-stage non-small cell lung cancer patients.

This clonotype was obtained from a male donor with early-stage non-small cell lung cancer. This material consisted of PBMCs, taken at surgery. The chain carries TRBV11-3 and TRBJ2-1; D remains ambiguous. The CDR3 DNA reads TGTGCCAGCAGCTTAGAGGCCGAAAATGAGCAGTTCTTC. Protein sequence: CASSLEAENEQFF.